This entry concerns a single T cell receptor (beta chain). Antigen specificity is unknown. The data belong to a study of T cell repertoires in cytomegalovirus infection. The CDR3 totals 16 residues. Germline loops: CDR1 SGHVS, CDR2 FNYEAQ. Losses at the gene ends were 4 bases for V and 0 bases for J; bases not matched to a gene: 3. Using its own MiXCR run on the reads, TCRdb lists one record per CDR3 protein. The sample has around 630,000 distinct CDR3 sequences, 20% to 25% seen once. Study findings and constraints: Using cumulative public TCR beta family frequency, the authors identified those who carried CMV together with the relevant HLA.

The V gene is TRBV7-6, the J gene TRBJ1-1; TRBD1 matches at 12 bases. The sequence derives from a human donor in good health (CMV status not recorded). Some clones in this sample may be carry-over from other donors' samples. The sequenced sample consisted of CD8+ T cells from PBMCs. CDR3 protein: CASSSGTGGLNTEAFF. For the CDR3, the DNA is TGTGCCAGCAGCTCCGGGACAGGGGGCTTGAACACTGAAGCTTTCTTT. Full variable domain (rest looked up from reference TRBV7-6 and TRBJ1-1): GAGVSQSPRYKVTKRGQDVALRCDPISGHVSLYWYRQALGQGPEFLTYFNYEAQQDKSGLPNDRFSAERPEGSISTLTIQRTEQRDSAMYRCASSSGTGGLNTEAFFGQGTRLTVV.